This passage covers 23 T cell receptor beta chains from one sample sequenced in a study of blood T cell repertoires in COVID-19. The repertoire was sequenced with immunoSEQ multiplex PCR; TCRdb's copy has only in-frame clones and lacks some. The sample includes roughly 150,000 clones, roughly nine tenths of them seen just once. Sequencing input: peripheral blood. These receptors were collected from a man younger than 35 with COVID-19, enrolled during active disease.

The J gene is TRBJ2-7, the V gene TRBV9; 9 bases map to TRBD2. CDR1 is SGDLS and CDR2 is YYNGEE in the germline V gene. CDR3 length: 16 residues. V was clipped by 0 bases and J by 6 bases; unmatched bases: 10. The CDR3 region is CASSVGNSGSVSEQYF. The CDR3 nucleotides read TGTGCCAGCAGCGTAGGCAATAGCGGGAGTGTAAGCGAGCAGTACTTC.

The chain uses TRBV6-6 and TRBJ1-2; 7 nucleotides align to TRBD1. Germline assignment: CDR1 MNHNY and CDR2 SVGAGI (reference sequence). CDR3 size: 13 residues. J was trimmed by 3 bases and V by 7 bases; bases with no gene match: 5. The DNA of the CDR3 is TGTGCCAGCATGCCGGGACAGTACTATGGCTACACCTTC. As protein: CASMPGQYYGYTF.

Only a few counts were recorded for this clone. The gene calls are TRBV4-3 and TRBJ2-1, with a possible D match to TRBD2 (6 bases). CDR3 length equals 16 residues. The V end was cut by 0 bases, the J end by 3 bases, with 12 bases between. Germline CDR1 is LGHNA and CDR2 is YSLEER. CDR3 sequence (DNA): TGCGCCAGCAGCCAAGATAATACGGGAGTCTACAATGAGCAGTTCTTC. As protein: CASSQDNTGVYNEQFF.

The rearrangement links TRBV11-3 to TRBJ2-5, with 8 nucleotides matching TRBD2. CDR1 is SGHNT, CDR2 YENEEA, per germline. The CDR3 extends over 15 amino acids. With V trimmed by 5 bases and J by 1 base, 6 bases remained unmatched. The CDR3 reads CASSPGGTSQETQYF. CDR3 nucleotides: TGTGCCAGCAGCCCGGGCGGGACTAGCCAAGAGACCCAGTACTTC. The complete variable domain, with remaining parts taken from reference TRBV11-3 and TRBJ2-5, reads EAGVVQSPRYKIIEKKQPVAFWCNPISGHNTLYWYLQNLGQGPELLIRYENEEAVDDSQLPKDRFSAERLKGVDSTLKIQPAELGDSAVYLCASSPGGTSQETQYFGPGTRLLVL.

This clone was observed once. This chain connects TRBV9 to TRBJ2-7; D might be TRBD2 (5 bases). The CDR3 length is 14 residues. The V end was cut by 3 bases, the J end by 3 bases, with 13 bases between. Germline V CDR1 and CDR2: SGDLS, YYNGEE. The CDR3 region is CASSADYGNYEQYF. The CDR3 bases are TGTGCCAGCAGCGCAGACTACGGTAACTACGAGCAGTACTTC. The full variable domain, its missing parts supplied by reference TRBV9 and TRBJ2-7, is DSGVTQTPKHLITATGQRVTLRCSPRSGDLSVYWYQQSLDQGLQFLIQYYNGEERAKGNILERFSAQQFPDLHSELNLSSLELGDSALYFCASSADYGNYEQYFGPGTRLTVT.

J is TRBJ1-2 and V is TRBV3-1 (or the pseudogene TRBV3-2), with 9 bases fitting TRBD1. This CDR3 spans 17 amino acids. The J segment lost 2 bases and the V segment lost 2 bases, leaving 9 bases of the junction unmatched. The V gene's germline CDR1 is LGHDT and CDR2 YNNKEL (reference sequence). CDR3 sequence (DNA): TGTGCCAGCAGCCAATCATCGCCAGGGACAGGGAACTATGGCTACACCTTC. Translated, it gives CASSQSSPGTGNYGYTF.

The rearrangement links TRBV19 to TRBJ1-6, with D unresolved. The germline V gene encodes CDR1 LNHDA and CDR2 SQIVND (reference sequence). This CDR3 is 16 amino acids long. Between the trimmed V and J ends, which lost 3 bases and 0 bases, there was a span of 9 bases. CDR3 DNA sequence: TGTGCCAGTAGTATTCGGGAAGGCTCCTATAATTCACCCCTCCACTTT. Translated: CASSIREGSYNSPLHF.

V usage is TRBV19 and J usage is TRBJ2-1, with 9 bases fitting TRBD2. The V and J ends lost 1 base and 4 bases, in that order; junction bases with no gene match: 2. This CDR3 spans 15 amino acids. CDR1 and CDR2 from the germline V gene are LNHDA and SQIVND (reference sequence). CDR3 coding DNA: TGTGCCAGTAGTATAGGACTAGCGGTTTACAATGAGCAGTTCTTC. This encodes CASSIGLAVYNEQFF.

The CDR3 spells CASSLSTPRETQYF. CDR3 in DNA: TGTGCCAGCAGTTTGAGTACCCCTAGAGAGACCCAGTACTTC. This chain uses TRBV6-5 with TRBJ2-5; no clear D gene. Germline V gives CDR1 MNHEY, CDR2 SVGAGI. The CDR3 length is 14 residues. Trimming took off 4 bases at V and 4 bases at J, with 13 bases between the two ends.

In the case of this clone: Different DNA sequences within this sample yield the same CDR3. The chain uses TRBV29-1 and TRBJ2-7; tentative D call: TRBD1 (6 bases). With 1 base removed from V and 7 bases from J, the gap between germline ends came to 8 bases. There are 11 residues in the CDR3. Germline V CDR1 and CDR2: SQVTM, ANQGSEA. CDR3 region: CSVEGGGEQYF. CDR3 coding DNA: TGCAGCGTTGAAGGAGGGGGTGAGCAGTACTTC.

The chain uses TRBV7-4 and TRBJ2-7, with 13 bases lining up with TRBD2. The CDR3 is 15 residues long. With V trimmed by 4 bases and J by 7 bases, 7 bases remained unmatched. From germline, CDR1 is SGHVT and CDR2 SQSDAQ. This CDR3 reads CASSSGTSGKGEQYF. In nucleotides, the CDR3 is TGTGCCAGCAGCTCCGGGACTAGCGGGAAGGGAGAGCAGTACTTC.

The chain is built from TRBV2 and TRBJ2-7, with D maybe TRBD2 (7 bases). Trimming pared 4 bases from V and 2 bases from J, leaving 12 bases between. This CDR3 is built from 14 residues. Germline loops: CDR1 SNHLY, CDR2 FYNNEI. For the CDR3, the DNA is TGTGCCAGCAGTGTTGGGGGGGCGACCTACGAGCAGTACTTC. Its protein is CASSVGGATYEQYF.

The rearrangement uses TRBV5-4 and TRBJ2-7; 9 bases map to TRBD1. CDR1 and CDR2 from the germline V gene are SGHNT and YYREEE (reference sequence). V trimming: 4 bases; J trimming: 6 bases; junction bases outside the gene matches: 2. The CDR3 extends over 12 amino acids. The CDR3 sequence: CASSPGQGEQYF. The DNA for the CDR3 is TGTGCCAGCAGCCCGGGACAGGGCGAGCAGTACTTC.

The gene calls are TRBV27 and TRBJ2-1; 10 bases agree with TRBD2. Germline V gives CDR1 MNHEY, CDR2 SMNVEV (reference sequence). The CDR3 totals 14 residues. V shed 3 bases and J 10 bases; nucleotides not matched to a gene: 6. CDR3 in amino acids: CASSFRKREGEQFF. The CDR3 DNA sequence: TGTGCCAGCAGTTTCCGAAAGCGGGAGGGAGAGCAGTTCTTC.

This clone was seen just once. The chain has TRBV10-3 and TRBJ2-7; 7 bases map to TRBD1. The CDR3 extends over 16 amino acids. Unmatched junction bases numbered 10, after V lost 4 bases and J lost 1 base. Germline V gives CDR1 ENHRY, CDR2 SYGVKD. In nucleotides, the CDR3 is TGTGCCATCAGTGCAATGACAGGGTCCATATCCTACGAGCAGTACTTC. Its protein is CAISAMTGSISYEQYF.

This CDR3 reads CASSIRVDTPVSQYF. In DNA form, the CDR3 reads TGTGCCAGTAGCATTAGGGTGGACACCCCGGTGTCCCAGTACTTC. The chain links TRBV19 to TRBJ2-5, with a possible D match to TRBD1 (5 bases). Germline V lookup: CDR1 LNHDA, CDR2 SQIVND (reference sequence). V gave up 6 bases and J gave up 9 bases, with 23 bases separating them. The CDR3 runs to 15 residues.

This chain connects TRBV18 to TRBJ2-1; tentatively, D is TRBD1 or TRBD2 (9 bases each). Deletions cut 2 bases from V and 3 bases from J, with 23 bases between. This CDR3 comprises 19 residues. In germline, CDR1 is KGHSH, CDR2 LQKENI. CDR3 loop: CASSPLGTGSTSGYNEQFF. CDR3 DNA sequence: TGTGCCAGCTCACCATTAGGGACAGGGTCGACTAGCGGCTACAATGAGCAGTTCTTC.

The J gene is TRBJ1-2, the V gene TRBV5-6; D is possibly TRBD1 (5 bases). This CDR3 is 15 amino acids long. Trimming shortened V by 4 bases and J by 1 base, and 14 bases separated the two germline ends. Per the germline V gene, CDR1 is SGHDT and CDR2 is YYEEEE. CDR3 sequence (DNA): TGTGCCAGCAGCCTTGACAGCCTACTTAACTATGGCTACACCTTC. Protein product: CASSLDSLLNYGYTF.

This CDR3 is CAWSLDRGSEQYF. The CDR3, as DNA: TGTGCCTGGAGCCTGGACAGGGGGAGCGAGCAGTACTTC. The chain recombines TRBV30 with TRBJ2-7; 10 nucleotides line up with TRBD1. Trimming took 3 bases from V and 6 from J; bases not matched to a gene: 5. The CDR3 runs 13 residues. Germline loops: CDR1 GTSNPN, CDR2 SVGIG (reference sequence).

The chain is built from TRBV14 and TRBJ1-2; D call uncertain. The CDR3 totals 12 residues. Looked up from germline, CDR1 is SGHDN and CDR2 is FVKESK. V shed 5 bases and J shed 6 bases, with 10 bases lying between them. CDR3: CASSYRNHGYTF. Written as DNA, the CDR3 is TGTGCCAGCAGCTACAGAAACCATGGCTACACCTTC.

V usage is TRBV6-5 and J usage is TRBJ2-7; 7 bases are shared with TRBD2. CDR3 length: 14 amino acids. The V gene end was trimmed by 6 bases and the J gene end by 3 bases; junction bases not matched to a gene: 8. Germline V lookup: CDR1 MNHEY, CDR2 SVGAGI. CDR3 in amino acids: CASRPSGEGYEQYF. As DNA, the CDR3 is TGTGCCAGCAGACCCAGCGGGGAGGGCTACGAGCAGTACTTC.

This chain links TRBV5-4 with TRBJ2-1; D might be TRBD1 (5 bases). Germline V lookup: CDR1 SGHNT, CDR2 YYREEE (reference sequence). The CDR3 runs 17 residues. The V and J ends lost 5 bases and 0 bases respectively, with 18 bases between them. CDR3 amino acids: CASSREPRGNSYNEQFF. DNA of the CDR3: TGTGCCAGCAGTCGAGAACCTAGGGGTAACTCCTACAATGAGCAGTTCTTC.

This clone occurred a few times. The chain couples TRBV6-6 to TRBJ2-5; 10 positions agree with TRBD1. V was clipped by 6 bases and J by 5 bases; unmatched bases: 9. Germline CDR1 is MNHNY and CDR2 is SVGAGI (reference sequence). The CDR3 covers 15 residues. This CDR3 is CASSPRDRGGETQYF. The CDR3 DNA follows: TGTGCCAGCAGCCCCCGGGACAGGGGAGGGGAGACCCAGTACTTC.